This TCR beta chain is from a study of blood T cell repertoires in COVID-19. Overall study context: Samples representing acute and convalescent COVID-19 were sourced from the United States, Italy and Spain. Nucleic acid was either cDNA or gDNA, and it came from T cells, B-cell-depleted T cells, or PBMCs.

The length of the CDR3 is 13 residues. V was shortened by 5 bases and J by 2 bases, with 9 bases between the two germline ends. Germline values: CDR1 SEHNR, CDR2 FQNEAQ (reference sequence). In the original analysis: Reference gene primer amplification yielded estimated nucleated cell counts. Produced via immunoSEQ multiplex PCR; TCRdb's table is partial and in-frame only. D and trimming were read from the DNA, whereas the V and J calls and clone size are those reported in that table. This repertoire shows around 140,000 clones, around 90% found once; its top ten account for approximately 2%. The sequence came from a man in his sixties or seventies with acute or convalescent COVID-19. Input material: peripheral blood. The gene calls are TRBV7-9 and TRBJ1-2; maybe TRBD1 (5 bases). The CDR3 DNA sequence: TGTGCCAGCAGCCCGGCAGGGAACTATGGCTACACCTTC. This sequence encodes CASSPAGNYGYTF.